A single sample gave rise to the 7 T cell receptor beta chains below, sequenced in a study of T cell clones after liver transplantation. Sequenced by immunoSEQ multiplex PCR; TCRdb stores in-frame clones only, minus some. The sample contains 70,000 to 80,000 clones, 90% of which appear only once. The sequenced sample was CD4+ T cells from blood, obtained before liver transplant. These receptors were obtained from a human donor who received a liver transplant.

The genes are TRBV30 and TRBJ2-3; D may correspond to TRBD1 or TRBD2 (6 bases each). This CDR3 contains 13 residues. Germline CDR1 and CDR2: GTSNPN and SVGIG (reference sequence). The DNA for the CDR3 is TGTGCTTGGGGGGCAGGGGGCACAGATACGCAGTATTTT. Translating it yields CAWGAGGTDTQYF.

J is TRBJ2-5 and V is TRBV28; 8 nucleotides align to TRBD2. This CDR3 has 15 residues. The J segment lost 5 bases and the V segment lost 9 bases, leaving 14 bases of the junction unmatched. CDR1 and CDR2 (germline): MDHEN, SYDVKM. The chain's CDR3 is CASVLRLAGRETQYF. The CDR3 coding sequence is TGTGCCAGTGTTTTGAGGCTAGCGGGCCGGGAGACCCAGTACTTC.

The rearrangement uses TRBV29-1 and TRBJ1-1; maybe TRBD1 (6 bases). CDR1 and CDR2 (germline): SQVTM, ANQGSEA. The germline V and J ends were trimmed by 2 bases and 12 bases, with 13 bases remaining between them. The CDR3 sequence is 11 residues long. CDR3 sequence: CSVEKGGVSFF. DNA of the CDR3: TGCAGCGTTGAAAAGGGGGGGGTTTCTTTCTTT.

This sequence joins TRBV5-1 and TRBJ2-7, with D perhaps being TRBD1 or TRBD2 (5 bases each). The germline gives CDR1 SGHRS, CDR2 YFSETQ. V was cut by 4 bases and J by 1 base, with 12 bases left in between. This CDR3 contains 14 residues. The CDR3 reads CASSVWDPSYEQYF. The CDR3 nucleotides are TGCGCCAGCAGCGTGTGGGACCCTTCCTACGAGCAGTACTTC.

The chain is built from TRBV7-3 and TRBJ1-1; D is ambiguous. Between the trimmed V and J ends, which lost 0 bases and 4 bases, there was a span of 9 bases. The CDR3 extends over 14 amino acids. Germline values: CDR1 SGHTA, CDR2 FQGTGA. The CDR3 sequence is CASSLTKKSTEAFF. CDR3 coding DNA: TGTGCCAGCAGCTTAACGAAGAAGAGCACTGAAGCTTTCTTT.

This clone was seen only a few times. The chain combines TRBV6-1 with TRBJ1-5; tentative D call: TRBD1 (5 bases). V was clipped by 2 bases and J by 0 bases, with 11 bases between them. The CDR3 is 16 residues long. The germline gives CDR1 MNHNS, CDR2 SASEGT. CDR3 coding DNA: TGTGCCAGCAGTGAAAGGGGCAGCTATAGCAATCAGCCCCAGCATTTT. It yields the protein CASSERGSYSNQPQHF.

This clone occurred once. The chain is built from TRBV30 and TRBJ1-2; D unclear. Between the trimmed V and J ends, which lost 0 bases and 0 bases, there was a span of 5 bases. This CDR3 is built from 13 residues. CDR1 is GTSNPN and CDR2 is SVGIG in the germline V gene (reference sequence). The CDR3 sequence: CAWSVSANYGYTF. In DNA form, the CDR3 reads TGTGCCTGGAGTGTCAGTGCTAACTATGGCTACACCTTC. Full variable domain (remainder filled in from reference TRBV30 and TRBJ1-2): SQTIHQWPATLVQPVGSPLSLECTVEGTSNPNLYWYRQAAGRGLQLLFYSVGIGQISSEVPQNLSASRPQDRQFILSSKKLLLSDSGFYLCAWSVSANYGYTFGSGTRLTVV.